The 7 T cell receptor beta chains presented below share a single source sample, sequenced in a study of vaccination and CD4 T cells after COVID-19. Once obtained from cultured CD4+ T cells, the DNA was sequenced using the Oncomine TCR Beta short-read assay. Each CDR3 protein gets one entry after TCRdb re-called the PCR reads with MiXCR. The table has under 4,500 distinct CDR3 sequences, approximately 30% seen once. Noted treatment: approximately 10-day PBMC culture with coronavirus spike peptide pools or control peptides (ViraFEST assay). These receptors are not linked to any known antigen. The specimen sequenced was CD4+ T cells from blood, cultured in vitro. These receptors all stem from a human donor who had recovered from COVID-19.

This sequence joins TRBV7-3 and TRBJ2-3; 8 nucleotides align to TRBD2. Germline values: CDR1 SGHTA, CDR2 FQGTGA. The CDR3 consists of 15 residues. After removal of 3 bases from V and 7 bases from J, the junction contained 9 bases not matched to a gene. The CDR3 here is CASSLNGGAVYTQYF. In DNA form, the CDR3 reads TGTGCCAGCAGCTTGAACGGGGGGGCAGTATATACGCAGTATTTT.

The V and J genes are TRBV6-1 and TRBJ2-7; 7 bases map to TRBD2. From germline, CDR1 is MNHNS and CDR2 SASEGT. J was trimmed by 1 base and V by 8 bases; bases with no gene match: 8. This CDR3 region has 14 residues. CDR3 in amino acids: CASFLGGLSYEQYF. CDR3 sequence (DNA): TGTGCCAGCTTTTTGGGAGGGCTTTCCTACGAGCAGTACTTC.

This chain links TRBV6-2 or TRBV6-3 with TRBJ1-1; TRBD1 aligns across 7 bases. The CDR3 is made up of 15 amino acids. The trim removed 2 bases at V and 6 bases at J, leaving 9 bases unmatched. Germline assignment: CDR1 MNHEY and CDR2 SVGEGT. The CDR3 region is CASSYAEGALAEAFF. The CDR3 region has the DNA TGTGCCAGCAGTTACGCCGAGGGGGCCCTCGCTGAAGCTTTCTTT.

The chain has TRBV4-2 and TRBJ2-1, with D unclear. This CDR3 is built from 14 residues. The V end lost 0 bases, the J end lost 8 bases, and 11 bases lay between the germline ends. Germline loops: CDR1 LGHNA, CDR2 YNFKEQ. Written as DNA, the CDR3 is TGTGCCAGCAGCCAAGACATCTTGGGCTATGAGCAGTTCTTC. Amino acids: CASSQDILGYEQFF.

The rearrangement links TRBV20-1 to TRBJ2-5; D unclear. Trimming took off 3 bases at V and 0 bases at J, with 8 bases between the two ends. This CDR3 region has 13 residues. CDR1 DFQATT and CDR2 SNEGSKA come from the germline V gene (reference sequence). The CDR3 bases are TGCAGTGCTAGGGCGGCCGACCAAGAGACCCAGTACTTC. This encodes CSARAADQETQYF.

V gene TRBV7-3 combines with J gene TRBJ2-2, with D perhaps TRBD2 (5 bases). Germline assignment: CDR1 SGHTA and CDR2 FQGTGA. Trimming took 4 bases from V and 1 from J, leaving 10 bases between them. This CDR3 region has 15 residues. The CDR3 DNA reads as TGTGCCAGCAGCTCCGGACTGTGGAACACCGGGGAGCTGTTTTTT. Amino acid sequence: CASSSGLWNTGELFF. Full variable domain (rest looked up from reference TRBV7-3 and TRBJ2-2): GAGVSQTPSNKVTEKGKYVELRCDPISGHTALYWYRQSLGQGPEFLIYFQGTGAADDSGLPNDRFFAVRPEGSVSTLKIQRTERGDSAVYLCASSSGLWNTGELFFGEGSRLTVL.

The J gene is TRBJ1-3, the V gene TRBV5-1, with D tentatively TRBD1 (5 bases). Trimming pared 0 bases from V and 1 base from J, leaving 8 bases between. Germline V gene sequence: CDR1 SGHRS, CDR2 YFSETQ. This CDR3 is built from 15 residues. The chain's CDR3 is CASSLGGGSGNTIYF. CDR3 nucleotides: TGCGCCAGCAGCTTGGGGGGCGGATCTGGAAACACCATATATTTT.